The 25 T cell receptor beta chains below come from one sample, sequenced in a study of CD8 T cells in ankylosing spondylitis. No cognate antigen is known for these TCRs. TCRdb called the 5' RACE reads again in MiXCR, with one record for every CDR3 protein. The sample contains fewer than 550,000 distinct CDR3 sequences, roughly 5.2% of which appear only once. The study, taken as a whole, reports: Seemingly characteristic of ankylosing spondylitis blood was a TCR beta motif consisting of several highly homologous variants.

Input material: blood, either unsorted or a sorted T cell fraction (not recorded which). Every receptor here comes from a male donor with ankylosing spondylitis.

This clonotype has at least ten counts. V and J are TRBV6-6 and TRBJ1-2; TRBD1 might be the D (5 bases). The germline V gene encodes CDR1 MNHNY and CDR2 SVGAGI (reference sequence). The CDR3 has 13 amino acids. Trimming cost V 2 bases and J 7 bases, with 11 bases left between them. CDR3 protein: CASSYGDAGGYTF. Written as DNA, the CDR3 is TGTGCCAGCAGTTACGGGGACGCGGGTGGCTACACCTTC.

The chain uses TRBV18 and TRBJ2-1; D uncertain. Trimming cost V 0 bases and J 0 bases, with 15 bases left between them. This CDR3 spans 18 amino acids. The V gene's germline CDR1 is KGHSH and CDR2 LQKENI. CDR3 protein: CASSPPIGLLISYNEQFF. CDR3 DNA sequence: TGTGCCAGCTCACCACCGATAGGTCTCCTGATCTCCTACAATGAGCAGTTCTTC.

The sample holds many counts of this clonotype. The gene calls are TRBV12-3 or TRBV12-4 and TRBJ2-3, with 14 bases identical to TRBD2. V trimming: 5 bases; J trimming: 4 bases; junction bases outside the gene matches: 5. The CDR3 spans 16 residues. CDR3 sequence reads: CASSLRLAGGADTQYF. Here the CDR3 DNA reads TGTGCCAGCAGTCTAAGACTAGCGGGAGGGGCAGATACGCAGTATTTT.

This clonotype showed up just a few times. The V call is TRBV14, the J call TRBJ2-3; D is undetermined. V was pared by 1 base and J by 2 bases, with 4 bases between. Germline V lookup: CDR1 SGHDN, CDR2 FVKESK. The CDR3 is 13 residues long. The CDR3 sequence: CASSQGDTDTQYF. The CDR3 region has the DNA TGTGCCAGCAGCCAAGGGGACACAGATACGCAGTATTTT.

This clonotype was detected many times. The chain is built from TRBV20-1 and TRBJ2-1, with no clear D. Germline values: CDR1 DFQATT, CDR2 SNEGSKA (reference sequence). Trimming shortened V by 3 bases and J by 8 bases, and 14 bases separated the two germline ends. The CDR3 has 13 residues. The CDR3 DNA sequence: TGCAGTGCTAGCCCTATCCCAGCCTATGAGCAGTTCTTC. Amino acid sequence: CSASPIPAYEQFF.

This clonotype was detected ten times or more. The genes are TRBV6-2 or TRBV6-3 and TRBJ1-2; TRBD1 is a possible D gene (6 bases). The CDR3 extends over 14 amino acids. Trimming cost V 7 bases and J 7 bases, with 19 bases left between them. CDR1 and CDR2 from the germline V gene are MNHEY and SVGEGT. CDR3 in amino acids: CASNYRVPDRGYTF. The CDR3 DNA reads TGTGCCAGCAACTACAGGGTACCTGATCGTGGCTACACCTTC.

This clonotype was observed at least ten times. The chain uses TRBV5-1 and TRBJ2-3; D might be TRBD1 (6 bases). The length of the CDR3 is 15 residues. Germline-derived CDR1 and CDR2 are SGHRS and YFSETQ. The V end was cut by 7 bases, the J end by 4 bases, with 19 bases between. The CDR3 is CASSTVDRNADTQYF. In DNA, the CDR3 is TGCGCCAGCTCAACCGTGGACAGAAACGCAGATACGCAGTATTTT.

Remarks on this clonotype: Since a much larger clone is just one base distant, this may be a read error. The V gene is TRBV28, the J gene TRBJ2-1; the match to TRBD2 covers 13 bases. The CDR3 runs 16 residues. CDR1 MDHEN and CDR2 SYDVKM come from the germline V gene. CDR3 region: CASSQTGLAGTNEQIF. The CDR3 region has the DNA TGTGCCAGCAGCCAGACGGGACTAGCGGGAACAAATGAGCAGATCTTC.

Of note for this clonotype: It may be a read error: a sequence one base away is much more abundant. The chain carries TRBV5-1 and TRBJ1-1, with D perhaps TRBD1 (5 bases). The CDR3 sequence is 15 residues long. Germline CDR1 is SGHRS and CDR2 is YFSETQ. CDR3 DNA: TGCGCCAGCAACTTGAGGGCAGGAGGGGACACTGAAGCTTTCTTT. The encoded protein is CASNLRAGGDTEAFF.

This clonotype appeared many times. The chain links TRBV5-8 to TRBJ1-1, with D perhaps TRBD1 (5 bases). With 0 bases removed from V and 10 bases from J, the gap between germline ends came to 7 bases. The CDR3 runs to 11 residues. Germline V CDR1 and CDR2: SGHTS, YDEGEE. This chain's CDR3 is CASSLGTSAFF. The CDR3 region has the DNA TGTGCCAGCAGCTTGGGGACATCAGCTTTCTTT.

This clonotype was found many times. The CDR3, as DNA: TGTGCCAGCACCCAACGGGACTATCTGGGCGGTGAGCAGTTCTTC. Amino acid sequence: CASTQRDYLGGEQFF. The chain employs TRBV12-3 or TRBV12-4 and TRBJ2-1; 7 positions match TRBD2. The CDR3 totals 15 residues. Trimming at V came to 7 bases and at J to 9 bases, leaving 15 bases not matched to a gene.

This clonotype has ten or more counts. J is TRBJ1-1 and V is TRBV5-5, with D unresolved. The CDR3 runs to 12 residues. Trimming took off 0 bases at V and 7 bases at J, with 7 bases between the two ends. In germline, CDR1 is SGHKS, CDR2 YYEKEE (reference sequence). In DNA, the CDR3 is TGTGCCAGCAGCTTGGTTTCTCTTGAAGCTTTCTTT. Its translation: CASSLVSLEAFF.

This clonotype was observed at least ten times. The chain joins TRBV20-1 to TRBJ1-1; D remains ambiguous. Trimming pared 5 bases from V and 5 bases from J, leaving 15 bases between. The CDR3 contains 13 residues. CDR1 is DFQATT, CDR2 SNEGSKA, per germline (reference sequence). The CDR3 coding sequence is TGCAGTGCTCGCCGTCACCCCGGGACTGAAGCTTTCTTT. Translated, it gives CSARRHPGTEAFF.

V gene TRBV5-1 combines with J gene TRBJ2-3, with 10 bases lining up with TRBD1. The CDR3 is 16 amino acids. The germline V gene has CDR1 SGHRS and CDR2 YFSETQ. Trimming cost V 3 bases and J 3 bases; bases outside gene matches: 7. The CDR3 sequence is CASSSTRDRGTDTQYF. The CDR3 region has the DNA TGCGCCAGCAGCTCGACAAGGGACAGGGGTACAGATACGCAGTATTTT.

In this sample, this clonotype turned up a few times. The chain uses TRBV5-1 and TRBJ2-5; D is undetermined. Germline lookup yields CDR1 SGHRS and CDR2 YFSETQ. The CDR3 covers 15 residues. Between the trimmed V and J ends, which lost 2 bases and 2 bases, there was a span of 13 bases. The CDR3 loop reads CASSFTLTIQETQYF. The CDR3 coding sequence is TGCGCCAGCAGCTTTACCCTGACGATACAAGAGACCCAGTACTTC.

This clonotype was counted many times. The CDR3 sequence: CASSLRGQPNTGELFF. CDR3 nucleotide sequence: TGCGCCAGCAGCCTAAGGGGCCAACCGAACACCGGGGAGCTGTTTTTT. The chain joins TRBV4-3 to TRBJ2-2; a weak D match, TRBD1 (5 bases). The germline V gene encodes CDR1 LGHNA and CDR2 YSLEER. Deletions cut 4 bases from V and 0 bases from J, with 12 bases between. The CDR3 has 16 amino acids.

A few counts support this clonotype. V and J are TRBV2 and TRBJ2-2, with D perhaps TRBD1 (6 bases). Germline V gives CDR1 SNHLY, CDR2 FYNNEI. CDR3 length equals 17 residues. CDR3 sequence: CTRSSSGTPANTGELFF. The DNA of the CDR3 is TGTACCCGCAGTTCTTCTGGGACACCGGCGAACACCGGGGAGCTGTTTTTT.

This clonotype was detected ten times or more. J is TRBJ2-5 and V is TRBV28; no clear D gene. Germline CDR1 and CDR2: MDHEN and SYDVKM. The V and J ends lost 3 bases and 1 base respectively, with 9 bases between them. The CDR3 consists of 14 residues. CDR3 amino acids: CASSFSSLQETQYF. CDR3 nucleotide sequence: TGTGCCAGCAGTTTTTCGAGCCTCCAAGAGACCCAGTACTTC.

This clonotype was counted at least ten times. This rearrangement joins TRBV12-3 or TRBV12-4 to TRBJ2-5, with D possibly matching TRBD1 (5 bases). CDR3 size: 13 residues. Trimming stripped 5 bases from V and 4 bases from J, with 11 bases between. The chain's CDR3 is CASSGHRRETQYF. CDR3 nucleotide sequence: TGTGCCAGCAGTGGACACAGGAGAGAGACCCAGTACTTC.

The V call is TRBV4-3, the J call TRBJ1-4, with TRBD1 as a possible D gene (5 bases). Trimming took off 1 base at V and 5 bases at J, with 11 bases between the two ends. From germline, CDR1 is LGHNA and CDR2 YSLEER. There are 15 residues in the CDR3. The DNA of the CDR3 is TGCGCCAGCAGCCAAGTAATGACAGAAAATGAAAAACTGTTTTTT. Translation: CASSQVMTENEKLFF.

In its sample, this clonotype was seen many times. The chain has TRBV20-1 and TRBJ1-5, with D hard to call. The CDR3 is 15 amino acids. CDR1 is DFQATT and CDR2 is SNEGSKA in the germline V gene (reference sequence). Between the trimmed V and J ends, which lost 3 bases and 0 bases, there was a span of 12 bases. The CDR3: CSARETFYSNQPQHF. The CDR3 nucleotides read TGCAGTGCTAGGGAAACCTTTTATAGCAATCAGCCCCAGCATTTT.

In its sample, this clonotype was seen many times. The chain has TRBV7-2 and TRBJ2-2; D remains unclear. This CDR3 spans 14 amino acids. Germline CDR1 is SGHTA and CDR2 is FQGNSA. Trimming stripped 1 base from V and 7 bases from J, with 10 bases between. CDR3 in amino acids: CASSLVKFGGELFF. DNA of the CDR3: TGTGCCAGCAGCTTAGTGAAGTTCGGCGGGGAGCTGTTTTTT.

This clonotype was found many times. The chain carries TRBV7-2 and TRBJ2-3; the D gene is possibly TRBD2 (6 bases). The V end was cut by 2 bases, the J end by 13 bases, with 19 bases between. Germline-derived CDR1 and CDR2 are SGHTA and FQGNSA. The CDR3 has 14 residues. CDR3 in DNA: TGTGCCAGCAGCTTAACCCCCCGACTAGAAGTAGAGTATTTT. It encodes CASSLTPRLEVEYF.

The chain employs TRBV7-9 and TRBJ2-1, with TRBD2 identical over 7 bases. J gave up 6 bases and V 4 bases, and 15 bases lay outside the gene matches. Germline V CDR1 and CDR2: SEHNR, FQNEAQ (reference sequence). The CDR3 has 17 residues. CDR3 sequence reads: CASSSSEGRDDSNEQFF. CDR3 sequence (DNA): TGTGCCAGCAGCTCCTCGGAGGGGAGGGACGACTCCAATGAGCAGTTCTTC.

The table lists this clonotype with many counts. J is TRBJ2-1 and V is TRBV5-1; D may be TRBD2 (5 bases). Germline CDR1 SGHRS, CDR2 YFSETQ. CDR3 length equals 14 residues. V gave up 10 bases and J gave up 8 bases, with 22 bases separating them. CDR3 protein: CASKGVGKGDEQFF. As DNA, the CDR3 is TGCGCCTCGAAGGGAGTAGGCAAGGGAGATGAGCAGTTCTTC.